The 30 T cell receptor beta chains listed next were all sequenced from one sample in a study of identical twins. TCRdb used MiXCR to reprocess the 5' RACE reads, holding one entry per CDR3 protein. The sample lists 310,000 or so distinct CDR3 sequences; less than 9% were seen once. This same sample was also part of a study on yellow fever vaccine responses in identical twins.

The specimen sequenced was memory (CD45RO+) T cells sorted from blood. Source of these receptors: a woman aged 18 to 35 in good health.

Only one count was recorded for this clonotype. CDR3 sequence (DNA): TGTGCCAGCAGTGTGGGGTACCCCCAAGAGACCCAGTACTTC. Translation: CASSVGYPQETQYF. This sequence joins TRBV28 and TRBJ2-5; D gene uncertain. Per germline, CDR1 MDHEN and CDR2 SYDVKM. Trimming pared 5 bases from V and 1 base from J, leaving 11 bases between. The CDR3 extends over 14 amino acids.

This clonotype was detected a few times. This chain connects TRBV10-3 to TRBJ2-6; the D gene is possibly TRBD1 (6 bases). This CDR3 has 18 residues. Germline V gene sequence: CDR1 ENHRY, CDR2 SYGVKD. The germline V and J ends were trimmed by 0 bases and 0 bases, with 12 bases remaining between them. This CDR3 reads CAISESGQPTSGANVLTF. The CDR3 DNA reads TGTGCCATCAGTGAGTCGGGACAACCCACCTCTGGGGCCAACGTCCTGACTTTC.

This clonotype was seen only a few times. V gene TRBV7-9 combines with J gene TRBJ2-1; 8 bases map to TRBD2. The junction had 8 bases not matched to a gene; V was cut back by 5 bases and J by 2 bases. Germline CDR1 SEHNR, CDR2 FQNEAQ (reference sequence). The CDR3 contains 16 residues. CDR3 nucleotide sequence: TGTGCCAGCAGCCGGCCCGGGAGGGCCCCCTACAATGAGCAGTTCTTC. This encodes CASSRPGRAPYNEQFF.

The V and J genes are TRBV6-5 and TRBJ1-6; D is possibly TRBD1 (5 bases). The CDR3 runs to 17 residues. Trimming took off 2 bases at V and 10 bases at J, with 21 bases between the two ends. CDR1 and CDR2 (germline): MNHEY, SVGAGI. CDR3 bases: TGTGCCAGCAGTTACAAAACCCAACCAGGGTCGGGATCACCCCTCCACTTT. Protein sequence: CASSYKTQPGSGSPLHF.

V is TRBV7-9 and J is TRBJ2-3; TRBD2 agrees at 10 bases. CDR3 size: 17 residues. CDR1 is SEHNR and CDR2 is FQNEAQ in the germline V gene (reference sequence). The trim removed 5 bases at V and 0 bases at J, leaving 8 bases unmatched. The CDR3 nucleotides read TGTGCCAGCAGCCGACTTCGGACTAGCGGCAGCACAGATACGCAGTATTTT. This encodes CASSRLRTSGSTDTQYF. The full variable domain, rest sourced from reference TRBV7-9 and TRBJ2-3, is DTGVSQNPRHKITKRGQNVTFRCDPISEHNRLYWYRQTLGQGPEFLTYFQNEAQLEKSRLLSDRFSAERPKGSFSTLEIQRTEQGDSAMYLCASSRLRTSGSTDTQYFGPGTRLTVL.

This clonotype was detected many times. V and J are TRBV18 and TRBJ2-3; D not resolved. V shed 1 base and J shed 3 bases, with 11 bases lying between them. CDR3 size: 15 residues. Germline loops: CDR1 KGHSH, CDR2 LQKENI. The CDR3 nucleotides read TGTGCCAGCTCACCACTGTCGGTTGGGACAGATACGCAGTATTTT. It is translated as CASSPLSVGTDTQYF. Combining the CDR3 with reference TRBV18 and TRBJ2-3 gives the whole variable domain NAGVMQNPRHLVRRRGQEARLRCSPMKGHSHVYWYRQLPEEGLKFMVYLQKENIIDESGMPKERFSAEFPKEGPSILRIQQVVRGDSAAYFCASSPLSVGTDTQYFGPGTRLTVL.

In this sample, this clonotype turned up many times. The chain recombines TRBV9 with TRBJ1-5; TRBD1 aligns across 7 bases. This CDR3 contains 15 residues. Per the germline V gene, CDR1 is SGDLS and CDR2 is YYNGEE. With V trimmed by 3 bases and J by 3 bases, 6 bases remained unmatched. The CDR3 bases are TGTGCCAGCAGCGGTCAGGGGGGTCCCAATCAGCCCCAGCATTTT. Protein product: CASSGQGGPNQPQHF.

V and J are TRBV10-2 and TRBJ2-1; 9 nucleotides agree with TRBD2. CDR3 length equals 15 residues. Germline values: CDR1 WSHSY, CDR2 SAAADI. J gave up 9 bases and V 6 bases, and 12 bases lay outside the gene matches. The chain's CDR3 is CASRLGAGGRGEQFF. The DNA of the CDR3 is TGCGCCAGCAGACTTGGAGCGGGAGGCCGTGGTGAGCAGTTCTTC.

This clonotype has a count of ten or more. The chain is built from TRBV9 and TRBJ2-1, with 11 bases lining up with TRBD2. The V and J ends lost 0 bases and 6 bases, in that order; junction bases with no gene match: 2. CDR3 length equals 15 residues. The V gene's germline CDR1 is SGDLS and CDR2 YYNGEE. The CDR3 nucleotides read TGTGCCAGCAGCGTAGGACTAGCGGGGAGCAATGAGCAGTTCTTC. Protein product: CASSVGLAGSNEQFF.

This clonotype was counted only a few times. The gene calls are TRBV15 and TRBJ2-7, with D possibly being TRBD2 (5 bases). The length of the CDR3 is 15 residues. In germline, CDR1 is LNHNV, CDR2 YYDKDF (reference sequence). V was trimmed by 3 bases and J by 2 bases, leaving 14 bases between them. The DNA of the CDR3 is TGTGCCACCAGCAGGTTAGGGAGTTTTACCTACGAGCAGTACTTC. It translates to CATSRLGSFTYEQYF.

The sample holds a few counts of this clonotype. This rearrangement joins TRBV20-1 to TRBJ1-5; 7 nucleotides align to TRBD1. This CDR3 is 14 amino acids long. Unmatched junction bases numbered 10, after V lost 3 bases and J lost 8 bases. Germline loops: CDR1 DFQATT, CDR2 SNEGSKA (reference sequence). This CDR3 is CSARDGTALKPQHF. The CDR3, as DNA: TGCAGTGCTAGGGACGGGACAGCCCTGAAGCCCCAGCATTTT.

At least ten counts were recorded for this clonotype. The rearrangement joins TRBV21-1 to TRBJ2-1; the table's D call, TRBD2, has no DNA check behind it. TRBV21-1 represents a pseudogene. The CDR3 is made up of 16 amino acids. The CDR3 sequence is CASSPMVAGAYNEQFF. CDR3 nucleotide sequence: TGTGCCAGCAGTCCTATGGTAGCGGGAGCGTACAATGAGCAGTTCTTC.

This clonotype occurred a few times. The rearrangement joins TRBV9 to TRBJ1-2; no clear D gene. The CDR3 sequence is 15 residues long. Trimming left V 0 bases short and J 0 bases short, with 9 bases between. Germline CDR1 SGDLS, CDR2 YYNGEE. CDR3 in DNA: TGTGCCAGCAGCGTAGAGGTCGGAGCTAACTATGGCTACACCTTC. This encodes CASSVEVGANYGYTF.

Many counts were recorded for this clonotype. The rearrangement joins TRBV7-2 to TRBJ1-3; D unresolved. Trimming removed 5 bases from V and 1 base from J, with 12 bases in between. Germline-derived CDR1 and CDR2 are SGHTA and FQGNSA. The CDR3 extends over 15 amino acids. The CDR3 DNA follows: TGTGCCAGCAGCCAACAACGGGGATCTGGAAACACCATATATTTT. This sequence encodes CASSQQRGSGNTIYF.

This clonotype appeared once. The chain joins TRBV27 to TRBJ2-7; 9 nucleotides line up with TRBD1. Germline V gene lookup returns CDR1 MNHEY and CDR2 SMNVEV (reference sequence). Trimming removed 6 bases from V and 5 bases from J; junction bases left unmatched: 5. The CDR3 length is 13 residues. CDR3 sequence: CASRIQGAHEQYF. DNA of the CDR3: TGTGCCAGCAGAATACAGGGGGCCCACGAGCAGTACTTC.

Here the CDR3 DNA reads TGTGCCAGCAGCTTGGTGTCAGGGGGATCCTACGAGCAGTACTTC. It encodes CASSLVSGGSYEQYF. The chain has TRBV5-6 and TRBJ2-7, with 7 bases fitting TRBD1. The CDR3 is made up of 15 amino acids. The germline V gene encodes CDR1 SGHDT and CDR2 YYEEEE. Unmatched junction bases numbered 4, after V lost 0 bases and J lost 1 base.

The chain links TRBV18 to TRBJ2-3, with TRBD1 matching over 11 bases. The germline CDR1 and CDR2 sequences are KGHSH and LQKENI. CDR3 length: 15 residues. V trimming: 6 bases; J trimming: 6 bases; junction bases outside the gene matches: 8. The CDR3 sequence: CASSLGQGALDTQYF. The CDR3, as DNA: TGTGCCAGCTCCCTAGGACAGGGGGCTTTGGATACGCAGTATTTT. Full variable domain (outside the CDR3, taken from reference TRBV18 and TRBJ2-3): NAGVMQNPRHLVRRRGQEARLRCSPMKGHSHVYWYRQLPEEGLKFMVYLQKENIIDESGMPKERFSAEFPKEGPSILRIQQVVRGDSAAYFCASSLGQGALDTQYFGPGTRLTVL.

The rearrangement links TRBV24-1 to TRBJ2-3, with D perhaps TRBD1 (8 bases). The CDR3 runs to 14 residues. Germline lookup yields CDR1 KGHDR and CDR2 SFDVKD. V shed 9 bases and J shed 2 bases, with 14 bases lying between them. CDR3 sequence reads: CATHRGRDTDTQYF. The CDR3 DNA reads as TGTGCCACCCACAGGGGGAGGGACACAGATACGCAGTATTTT.

This clonotype has ten or more counts. The CDR3 nucleotides are TGCGCCAGCAGTTTAGGACAGGGGGCCGAGCAGTACGTC. It yields the protein CASSLGQGAEQYV. This chain connects TRBV4-1 to TRBJ2-7; 11 nucleotides align to TRBD1. V lost 6 bases to trimming and J lost 6 bases; unmatched junction nucleotides: 4. Looked up from germline, CDR1 is MGHRA and CDR2 is YSYEKL. This CDR3 contains 13 residues.

There are a few counts of this clonotype. The chain combines TRBV3-1 with TRBJ2-5; D not resolved. With 0 bases removed from V and 1 base from J, the gap between germline ends came to 12 bases. The CDR3 spans 16 residues. CDR1 LGHDT and CDR2 YNNKEL come from the germline V gene (reference sequence). CDR3 loop: CASSQDWDSRQETQYF. The DNA of the CDR3 is TGTGCCAGCAGCCAAGACTGGGATAGTCGCCAAGAGACCCAGTACTTC.

Ten or more counts support this clonotype. The rearrangement links TRBV10-3 to TRBJ2-7, with D perhaps being TRBD1 or TRBD2 (5 bases each). Germline assignment: CDR1 ENHRY and CDR2 SYGVKD. Trimming took off 2 bases at V and 0 bases at J, with 11 bases between the two ends. The CDR3 covers 15 residues. The CDR3 nucleotides are TGTGCCATCAGTGAGGGGGGTACAAGCTCCTACGAGCAGTACGTC. It codes for CAISEGGTSSYEQYV.

This clonotype was detected ten times or more. This chain connects TRBV5-6 to TRBJ1-1; D call uncertain. The CDR3 contains 14 residues. The V gene lost 1 base and the J gene lost 0 bases, with 7 bases spanning the gap. CDR1 is SGHDT and CDR2 is YYEEEE in the germline V gene. The DNA of the CDR3 is TGTGCCAGCAGCTTGATGGGGTTGAACACTGAAGCTTTCTTT. This sequence encodes CASSLMGLNTEAFF.

This clonotype came up many times. The V and J genes are TRBV28 and TRBJ2-5; D is undetermined. Germline loops: CDR1 MDHEN, CDR2 SYDVKM. CDR3 length equals 16 residues. Between the trimmed V and J ends, which lost 2 bases and 3 bases, there was a span of 16 bases. The CDR3, as DNA: TGTGCCAGCAGTTTACGGTCTCACCTTTTTAAAGAGACCCAGTACTTC. Its translation: CASSLRSHLFKETQYF.

In regard to this clonotype: It is unclear where the CDR3 begins or ends on the DNA, so no DNA is shown, and the CDR3 is as TCRdb lists it. The V and J genes are TRBV6-1 and TRBJ1-6; TRBD1, the table's D call, was not compared with the DNA. The CDR3 numbers 14 amino acids, ends counted. Germline loops: CDR1 MNHNS, CDR2 SASEGT. CDR3 in amino acids: CASSVAGGADAAHF.

This chain joins TRBV12-5 and TRBJ2-5; D call uncertain. The CDR3 length is 17 residues. Trimming left V 5 bases short and J 2 bases short, with 21 bases between. Germline-derived CDR1 and CDR2 are LGHNT and FRNRAP. The CDR3 sequence is CASGPLPTDPLQETQYF. The CDR3 bases are TGTGCTAGTGGTCCACTCCCTACAGACCCATTACAAGAGACCCAGTACTTC.

The chain couples TRBV15 to TRBJ1-2; D may be TRBD1 (5 bases). The CDR3 runs to 13 residues. The germline gives CDR1 LNHNV, CDR2 YYDKDF (reference sequence). V lost 1 base, J lost 4 bases, and 7 bases lay in between. The CDR3 protein is CATSRADSYGYTF. CDR3 in DNA: TGTGCCACCAGCAGAGCCGACAGCTATGGCTACACCTTC.

This clonotype has a handful of counts. The V call is TRBV27, the J call TRBJ2-4; D tentatively fits TRBD1 or TRBD2 (5 bases each). Germline V gene data show CDR1 as MNHEY and CDR2 as SMNVEV (reference sequence). V was pared by 6 bases and J by 0 bases, with 18 bases between. The length of the CDR3 is 17 residues. CDR3 in amino acids: CASRPREGAVAKNIQYF. In DNA form, the CDR3 reads TGTGCCAGCAGACCGAGGGAAGGGGCCGTAGCCAAAAACATTCAGTACTTC.

The chain links TRBV28 to TRBJ2-7, with D uncertain. The CDR3 totals 14 residues. CDR1 MDHEN and CDR2 SYDVKM come from the germline V gene. Between the trimmed V and J ends, which lost 4 bases and 7 bases, there was a span of 17 bases. The CDR3 nucleotides read TGTGCCAGCAGTTCCTCTAGGCTCTTTCGGGAGCAGTACGTC. This codes for CASSSSRLFREQYV.

The sample holds many counts of this clonotype. This chain links TRBV7-9 with TRBJ2-7, with 7 nucleotides matching TRBD2. V lost 1 base, J lost 7 bases, and 1 base stayed unmatched. The CDR3 is 12 residues long. Germline CDR1 SEHNR, CDR2 FQNEAQ (reference sequence). The CDR3 loop reads CASSLDGGEQYV. CDR3 DNA: TGTGCCAGCAGCTTAGACGGGGGGGAGCAGTACGTC.

In this sample, this clonotype turned up many times. The chain recombines TRBV5-1 with TRBJ1-3, with D unresolved. The CDR3 is made up of 16 amino acids. Trimming cost V 0 bases and J 2 bases, with 12 bases left between them. Per the germline V gene, CDR1 is SGHRS and CDR2 is YFSETQ. DNA of the CDR3: TGCGCCAGCAGCTTGGAGGGAGGCCATCCTGGAAACACCATATATTTT. Protein: CASSLEGGHPGNTIYF.